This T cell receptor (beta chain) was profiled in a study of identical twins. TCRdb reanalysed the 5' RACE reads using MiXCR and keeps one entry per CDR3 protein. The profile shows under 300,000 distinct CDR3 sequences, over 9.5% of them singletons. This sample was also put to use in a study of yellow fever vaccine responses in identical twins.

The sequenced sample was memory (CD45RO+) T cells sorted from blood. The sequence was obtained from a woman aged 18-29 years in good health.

CDR3 sequence reads: CASSSPGQQNTEAFF. DNA for the CDR3: TGTGCCAGCAGCTCACCGGGACAGCAGAACACTGAAGCTTTCTTT. V and J are TRBV14 and TRBJ1-1, with TRBD1 matching over 7 bases. J lost 1 base, V lost 5 bases, and 7 bases had no gene match. The germline V gene has CDR1 SGHDN and CDR2 FVKESK. The CDR3 extends over 15 amino acids.